This T cell receptor (beta chain) was recovered during a study of control samples from healthy donors and cancer patients. Profiling relied on immunoSEQ multiplex PCR, and the TCRdb table lists in-frame clones only, not all of them. The sample yields 84,000 or so clones, 75% to 95% seen once. This CDR3 is built from 13 residues. Germline CDR1 SGHRS, CDR2 YFSETQ. The germline V and J ends were trimmed by 0 bases and 4 bases, with 7 bases remaining between them. The sequencing input was blood. The chain combines TRBV5-1 with TRBJ1-2; D remains unclear. This sequence originates from a man aged 25-40 years in good health. CDR3 in DNA: TGCGCCAGCAGCTTGGGGTCTTCCTATGGCTACACCTTC. Protein sequence: CASSLGSSYGYTF.